A selection of T cell receptor beta chains follows, all from one sample in a study of regulatory T cells in long-lasting Graves disease. One entry per CDR3 protein results from TCRdb running MiXCR on the multiplex PCR reads. The table records hundreds of thousands of distinct CDR3 sequences, approximately 15% of them present only once. These sequences were also reported in another study, on T cells in Graves' hyperthyroidism and ophthalmopathy.

Sequences were derived from peripheral blood mononuclear cells (PBMCs), sampled at new diagnosis, from a patient treated with antithyroid drugs. These receptors were obtained from a woman between 25 and 40 years old with Graves disease. The CDR3 runs from the conserved cysteine through the conserved F or W. Each record gives: V gene, clone size, CDR3 length, D gene, J gene, CDR3 DNA, CDR3 protein. D genes are given only for firm matches. Expanded clones get a size class; other rows say once, few or many, or leave the size out.

v_gene: TRBV10-3; abundance: many; len: 14; d_gene: TRBD2; j_gene: TRBJ2-7; CDR3nt: TGTGCCATCAGTGGACTAGCGGGAGGGGTGGAGCAGTACTTC; CDR3aa: CAISGLAGGVEQYF
v_gene: TRBV5-1; abundance: NA; len: 17; d_gene: NA; j_gene: TRBJ1-4; CDR3nt: TGCGCCAGCAGCGCTTTCGCCGGGCTGGGTGCTAATGAAAAACTGTTTTTT; CDR3aa: CASSAFAGLGANEKLFF
v_gene: TRBV12-3/TRBV12-4; abundance: NA; len: 15; d_gene: TRBD1; j_gene: TRBJ2-6; CDR3nt: TGTGCCAGCACCCACAGGGGTTCAGGGGCCAACGTCCTGACTTTC; CDR3aa: CASTHRGSGANVLTF
v_gene: TRBV24-1; abundance: many; len: 14; d_gene: NA; j_gene: TRBJ2-5; CDR3nt: TGTGCCACCAGTGATTTACTAGTCGGAGGGACCCAGTACTTC; CDR3aa: CATSDLLVGGTQYF
v_gene: TRBV27; abundance: many; len: 14; d_gene: NA; j_gene: TRBJ1-4; CDR3nt: TGTGCCAGCAGGCAGGGACGGATGAGTGAAAAACTGTTTTTT; CDR3aa: CASRQGRMSEKLFF
v_gene: TRBV19; abundance: NA; len: 14; d_gene: NA; j_gene: TRBJ2-5; CDR3nt: TGTGCCAGTAGGAGGGGGTCGGGTACGGAGACCCAGTACTTC; CDR3aa: CASRRGSGTETQYF
v_gene: TRBV6-1; abundance: few; len: 11; d_gene: NA; j_gene: TRBJ2-7; CDR3nt: TGTGCCAGCACCGGATGGTACGAGCAGTACTTC; CDR3aa: CASTGWYEQYF
v_gene: TRBV5-1; abundance: NA; len: 13; d_gene: NA; j_gene: TRBJ2-3; CDR3nt: TGCGCCAGCAGCTTGTCAGCCAAAGATACGCAGTATTTT; CDR3aa: CASSLSAKDTQYF
v_gene: TRBV12-3/TRBV12-4; abundance: many; len: 15; d_gene: TRBD1; j_gene: TRBJ2-3; CDR3nt: TGTGCCAGCAGGTCCGACAGGGGGCTTACAGATACGCAGTATTTT; CDR3aa: CASRSDRGLTDTQYF
v_gene: TRBV28; abundance: many; len: 15; d_gene: TRBD1; j_gene: TRBJ1-4; CDR3nt: TGTGCCAGCATCACTACAGGGGCAACTAATGAAAAACTGTTTTTT; CDR3aa: CASITTGATNEKLFF
v_gene: TRBV12-3/TRBV12-4; abundance: many; len: 14; d_gene: NA; j_gene: TRBJ1-5; CDR3nt: TGTGCCAGCGCTCCCCCCCCCCAGGGCCAGCCCCAGCATTTT; CDR3aa: CASAPPPQGQPQHF
v_gene: TRBV2; abundance: many; len: 13; d_gene: NA; j_gene: TRBJ2-5; CDR3nt: TGTGCCAGCAGGCCCGGGTCTGGGGAGACCCAGTACTTC; CDR3aa: CASRPGSGETQYF
v_gene: TRBV5-1; abundance: NA; len: 16; d_gene: TRBD2; j_gene: TRBJ2-1; CDR3nt: TGCGCCAGCAGCTTGGTATCGTCCAGCGGGAGGGATGAGCAGTTCTTC; CDR3aa: CASSLVSSSGRDEQFF
v_gene: TRBV7-9; abundance: NA; len: 13; d_gene: NA; j_gene: TRBJ2-2; CDR3nt: TGTGCCAGCAGACTCGGAGGATCCGGGGAGCTGTTTTTT; CDR3aa: CASRLGGSGELFF
v_gene: TRBV19; abundance: many; len: 16; d_gene: NA; j_gene: TRBJ1-5; CDR3nt: TGTGCCAGTAGTATGGTAGGTCAGGGACGCAATCAGCCCCAGCATTTT; CDR3aa: CASSMVGQGRNQPQHF
v_gene: TRBV18; abundance: NA; len: 15; d_gene: TRBD2; j_gene: TRBJ2-7; CDR3nt: TGTGCCAGCTCACAGATGGGCGGGGGGAGATACGAGCAGTACTTC; CDR3aa: CASSQMGGGRYEQYF
v_gene: TRBV28; abundance: many; len: 16; d_gene: NA; j_gene: TRBJ2-7; CDR3nt: TGTGCCAGCAGGGGGGGGAGCAGGGGGCGCCGGGACGAGCAGTACTTC; CDR3aa: CASRGGSRGRRDEQYF
v_gene: TRBV29-1; abundance: NA; len: 12; d_gene: NA; j_gene: TRBJ2-5; CDR3nt: TGCAGCGTTCTTGGGAGTCAAGGGACCCAGTACTTC; CDR3aa: CSVLGSQGTQYF
v_gene: TRBV6-1; abundance: many; len: 13; d_gene: NA; j_gene: TRBJ1-3; CDR3nt: TGTGCCAGCGGCGGAGACTCTGGAAACACCATATATTTT; CDR3aa: CASGGDSGNTIYF
v_gene: TRBV27; abundance: many; len: 13; d_gene: TRBD2; j_gene: TRBJ2-5; CDR3nt: TGTGCCAGCAGACTAGCGGGAGAAGGGACCCAGTACTTC; CDR3aa: CASRLAGEGTQYF
v_gene: TRBV18; abundance: few; len: 13; d_gene: NA; j_gene: TRBJ2-5; CDR3nt: TGTGCCAGCTCACCAATAACGCAAGAGACCCAGTACTTC; CDR3aa: CASSPITQETQYF
v_gene: TRBV3-1; abundance: many; len: 16; d_gene: TRBD2; j_gene: TRBJ2-1; CDR3nt: TGTGCCAGCAGCCAAGTTGGGACTAGCTCCTACAATGAGCAGTTCTTC; CDR3aa: CASSQVGTSSYNEQFF
v_gene: TRBV2; abundance: NA; len: 16; d_gene: TRBD1; j_gene: TRBJ2-6; CDR3nt: TGTGCCAGCACCGGGACAGGGTTCTCTGGGGCCAACGTCCTGACTTTC; CDR3aa: CASTGTGFSGANVLTF
v_gene: TRBV24-1; abundance: few; len: 15; d_gene: NA; j_gene: TRBJ2-7; CDR3nt: TGTGCCACCAGTGATCCGGGACTCAAGACCTACGAGCAGTACTTC; CDR3aa: CATSDPGLKTYEQYF
v_gene: TRBV5-1; abundance: NA; len: 15; d_gene: NA; j_gene: TRBJ2-2; CDR3nt: TGCGCCAGCAGCAACGCCGCGACCAACACCGGGGAGCTGTTTTTT; CDR3aa: CASSNAATNTGELFF
v_gene: TRBV18; abundance: few; len: 15; d_gene: NA; j_gene: TRBJ1-5; CDR3nt: TGTGCCAGCTCACCAGCCCAGGTCCCTAATCAGCCCCAGCATTTT; CDR3aa: CASSPAQVPNQPQHF
v_gene: TRBV6-2/TRBV6-3; abundance: few; len: 13; d_gene: NA; j_gene: TRBJ1-1; CDR3nt: TGTGCCAGCAGTAAAACACTACACACTGAAGCTTTCTTT; CDR3aa: CASSKTLHTEAFF
v_gene: TRBV6-1; abundance: NA; len: 13; d_gene: TRBD1; j_gene: TRBJ2-7; CDR3nt: TGTGCCAGCAGCGGGACAGAGACATACGAGCAGTACTTC; CDR3aa: CASSGTETYEQYF